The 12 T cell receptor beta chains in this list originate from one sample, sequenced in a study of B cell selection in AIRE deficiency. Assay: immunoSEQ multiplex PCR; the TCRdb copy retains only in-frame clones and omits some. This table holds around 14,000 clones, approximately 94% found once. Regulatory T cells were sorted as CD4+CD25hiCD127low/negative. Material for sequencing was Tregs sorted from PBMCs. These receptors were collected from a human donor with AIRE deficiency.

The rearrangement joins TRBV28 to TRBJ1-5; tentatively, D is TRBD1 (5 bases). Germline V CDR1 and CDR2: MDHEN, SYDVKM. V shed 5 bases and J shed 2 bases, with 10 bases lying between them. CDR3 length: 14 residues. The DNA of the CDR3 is TGTGCCAGCAGTAGAATCAGGGGCAATCAGCCCCAGCATTTT. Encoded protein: CASSRIRGNQPQHF.

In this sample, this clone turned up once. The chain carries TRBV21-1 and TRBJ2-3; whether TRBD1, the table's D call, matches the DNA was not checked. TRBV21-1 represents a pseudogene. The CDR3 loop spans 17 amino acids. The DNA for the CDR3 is TGTGCCAGCCGTTCGCAATTGACAAAAACTAGCACAGATACGCAGTATTTT. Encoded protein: CASRSQLTKTSTDTQYF.

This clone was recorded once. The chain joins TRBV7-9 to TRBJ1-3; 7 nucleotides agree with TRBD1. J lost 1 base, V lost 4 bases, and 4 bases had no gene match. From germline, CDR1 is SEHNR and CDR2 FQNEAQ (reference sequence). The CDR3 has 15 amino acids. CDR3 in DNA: TGTGCCAGCAGCTCGTCAGGGGGTTCTGGAAACACCATATATTTT. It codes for CASSSSGGSGNTIYF.

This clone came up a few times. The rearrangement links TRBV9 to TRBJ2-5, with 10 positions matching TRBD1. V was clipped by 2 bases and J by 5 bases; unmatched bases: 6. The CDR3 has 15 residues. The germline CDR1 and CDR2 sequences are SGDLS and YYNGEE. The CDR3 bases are TGTGCCAGCAGCGTTCGACAGGGGGCTTGGGAGACCCAGTACTTC. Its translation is CASSVRQGAWETQYF.

The CDR3 DNA reads TGTGCCAGCAGTTCCCTACAGGGGCATCAGCCCCAGCATTTT. Translation gives CASSSLQGHQPQHF. The chain links TRBV28 to TRBJ1-5, with 7 bases matching TRBD1. CDR1 and CDR2 (germline): MDHEN, SYDVKM. The trim removed 4 bases at V and 5 bases at J, leaving 5 bases unmatched. The length of the CDR3 is 14 residues.

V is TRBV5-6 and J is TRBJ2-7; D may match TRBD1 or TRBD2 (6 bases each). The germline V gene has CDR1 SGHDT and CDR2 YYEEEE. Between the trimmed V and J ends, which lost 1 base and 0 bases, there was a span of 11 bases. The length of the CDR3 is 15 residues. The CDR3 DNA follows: TGTGCCAGCAGCTTGTCACCGGGGGCCTCCTACGAGCAGTACTTC. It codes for CASSLSPGASYEQYF.

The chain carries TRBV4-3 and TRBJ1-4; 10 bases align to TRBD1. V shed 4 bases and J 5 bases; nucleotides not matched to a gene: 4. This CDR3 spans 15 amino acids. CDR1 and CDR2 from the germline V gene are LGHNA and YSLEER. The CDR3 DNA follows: TGCGCCAGCAGCCGAGGGGGACAGGGGAATGAAAAACTGTTTTTT. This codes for CASSRGGQGNEKLFF.

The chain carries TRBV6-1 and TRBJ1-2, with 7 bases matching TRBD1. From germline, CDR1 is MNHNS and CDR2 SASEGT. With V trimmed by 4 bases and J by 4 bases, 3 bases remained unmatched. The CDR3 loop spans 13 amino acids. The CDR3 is CASSVTGFYGYTF. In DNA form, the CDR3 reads TGTGCCAGCAGTGTGACAGGGTTCTATGGCTACACCTTC.

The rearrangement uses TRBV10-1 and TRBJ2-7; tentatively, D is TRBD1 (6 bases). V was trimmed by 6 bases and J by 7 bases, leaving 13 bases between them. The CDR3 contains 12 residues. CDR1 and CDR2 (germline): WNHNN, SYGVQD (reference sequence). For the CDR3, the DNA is TGCGCCAGCAGCCGGACAGAGGGGGAGCAGTACTTC. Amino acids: CASSRTEGEQYF.

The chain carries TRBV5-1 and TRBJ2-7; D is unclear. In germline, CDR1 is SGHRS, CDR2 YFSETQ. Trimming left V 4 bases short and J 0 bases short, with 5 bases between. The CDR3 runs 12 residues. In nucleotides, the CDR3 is TGCGCCAGCAGCATCAACTCCTACGAGCAGTACTTC. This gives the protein CASSINSYEQYF.

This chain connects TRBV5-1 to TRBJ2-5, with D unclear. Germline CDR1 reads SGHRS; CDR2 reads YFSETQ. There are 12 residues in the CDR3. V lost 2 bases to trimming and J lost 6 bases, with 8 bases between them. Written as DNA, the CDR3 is TGCGCCAGCAGCTTAACGAAACAGACCCAGTACTTC. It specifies CASSLTKQTQYF.

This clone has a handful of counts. CDR3: CASSQRDLLASLETQYF. The CDR3 region has the DNA TGTGCCAGCAGTCAACGGGACCTCTTAGCCTCTCTGGAGACCCAGTACTTC. This chain joins TRBV28 and TRBJ2-5, with D perhaps assigned TRBD1 or TRBD2 (5 bases each). The V end was cut by 5 bases, the J end by 5 bases, with 24 bases between. CDR1 MDHEN and CDR2 SYDVKM come from the germline V gene. This CDR3 contains 17 residues.